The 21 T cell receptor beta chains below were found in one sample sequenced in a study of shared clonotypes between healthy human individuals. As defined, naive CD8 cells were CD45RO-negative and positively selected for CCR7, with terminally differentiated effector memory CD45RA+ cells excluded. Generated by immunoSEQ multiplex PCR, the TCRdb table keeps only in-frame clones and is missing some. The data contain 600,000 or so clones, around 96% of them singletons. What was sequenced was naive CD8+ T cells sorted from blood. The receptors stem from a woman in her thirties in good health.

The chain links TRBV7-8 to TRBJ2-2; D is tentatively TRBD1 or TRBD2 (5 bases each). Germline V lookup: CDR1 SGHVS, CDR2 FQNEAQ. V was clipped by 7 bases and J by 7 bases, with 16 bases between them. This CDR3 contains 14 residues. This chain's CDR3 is CASTQMGRVGELFF. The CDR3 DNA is TGTGCCAGCACCCAAATGGGACGGGTCGGGGAGCTGTTTTTT.

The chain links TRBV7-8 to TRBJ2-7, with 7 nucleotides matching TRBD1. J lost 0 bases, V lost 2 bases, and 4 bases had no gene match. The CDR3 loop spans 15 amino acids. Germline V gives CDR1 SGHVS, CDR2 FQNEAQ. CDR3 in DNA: TGTGCCAGCAGCTTATTTGCAGGGGGCTCCTACGAGCAGTACTTC. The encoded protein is CASSLFAGGSYEQYF.

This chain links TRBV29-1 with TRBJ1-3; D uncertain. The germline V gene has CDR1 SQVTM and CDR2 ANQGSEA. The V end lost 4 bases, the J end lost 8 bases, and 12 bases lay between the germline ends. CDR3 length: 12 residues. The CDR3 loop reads CSVVVGFDTIYF. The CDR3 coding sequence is TGCAGCGTTGTGGTAGGGTTTGACACCATATATTTT.

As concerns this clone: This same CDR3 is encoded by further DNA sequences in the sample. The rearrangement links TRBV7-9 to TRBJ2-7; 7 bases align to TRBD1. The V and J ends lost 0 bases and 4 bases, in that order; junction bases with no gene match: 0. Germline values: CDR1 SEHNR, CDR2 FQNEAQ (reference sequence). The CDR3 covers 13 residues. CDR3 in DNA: TGTGCCAGCAGCTTAGCACAGGGGTACGAGCAGTACTTC. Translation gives CASSLAQGYEQYF. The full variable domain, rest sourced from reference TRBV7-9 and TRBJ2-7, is DTGVSQNPRHKITKRGQNVTFRCDPISEHNRLYWYRQTLGQGPEFLTYFQNEAQLEKSRLLSDRFSAERPKGSFSTLEIQRTEQGDSAMYLCASSLAQGYEQYFGPGTRLTVT.

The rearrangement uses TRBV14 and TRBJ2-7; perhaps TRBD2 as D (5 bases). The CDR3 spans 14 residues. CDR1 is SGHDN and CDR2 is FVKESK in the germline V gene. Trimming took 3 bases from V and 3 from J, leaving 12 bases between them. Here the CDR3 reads CASSHSGVNYEQYF. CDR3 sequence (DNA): TGTGCCAGCAGCCACAGCGGAGTAAACTACGAGCAGTACTTC.

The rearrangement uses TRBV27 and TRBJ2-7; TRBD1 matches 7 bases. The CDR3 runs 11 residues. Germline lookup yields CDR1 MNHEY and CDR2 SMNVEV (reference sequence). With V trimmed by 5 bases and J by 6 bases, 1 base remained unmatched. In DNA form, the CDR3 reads TGTGCCAGCAGTACAGGGGTCGAGCAGTACTTC. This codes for CASSTGVEQYF.

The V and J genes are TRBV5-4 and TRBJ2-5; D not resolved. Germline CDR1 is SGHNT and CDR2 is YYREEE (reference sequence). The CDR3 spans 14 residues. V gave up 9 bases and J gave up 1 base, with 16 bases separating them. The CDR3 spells CATRRGQSQETQYF. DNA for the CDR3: TGTGCCACCCGGCGTGGGCAGTCCCAAGAGACCCAGTACTTC.

CDR3 nucleotide sequence: TGCGCCAGCAGCCAAGACCCAACAGAAGCCTACGAGCAGTACTTC. The encoded protein is CASSQDPTEAYEQYF. This chain links TRBV4-1 with TRBJ2-7; D is ambiguous. Trimming removed 0 bases at V and 2 bases at J, with 11 bases between. The length of the CDR3 is 15 residues. The germline gives CDR1 MGHRA, CDR2 YSYEKL.

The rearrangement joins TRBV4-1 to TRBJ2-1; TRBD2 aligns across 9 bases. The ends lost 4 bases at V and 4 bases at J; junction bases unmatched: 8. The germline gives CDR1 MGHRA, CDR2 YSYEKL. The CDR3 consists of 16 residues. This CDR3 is CASSPRASGNYNEQFF. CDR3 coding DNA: TGCGCCAGCAGCCCCCGGGCTAGCGGGAATTACAATGAGCAGTTCTTC.

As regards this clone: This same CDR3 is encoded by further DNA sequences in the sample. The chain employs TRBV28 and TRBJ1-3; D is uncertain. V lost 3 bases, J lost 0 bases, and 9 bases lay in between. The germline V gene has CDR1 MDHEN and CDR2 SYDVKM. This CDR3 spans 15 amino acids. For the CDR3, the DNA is TGTGCCAGCAGTTTGGGTGATTCCTCTGGAAACACCATATATTTT. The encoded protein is CASSLGDSSGNTIYF.

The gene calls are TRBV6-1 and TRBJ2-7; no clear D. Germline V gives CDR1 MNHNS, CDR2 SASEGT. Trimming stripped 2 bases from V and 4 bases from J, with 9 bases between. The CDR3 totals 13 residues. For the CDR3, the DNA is TGTGCCAGCAGTGAAATTGGCACGTACGAGCAGTACTTC. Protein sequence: CASSEIGTYEQYF.

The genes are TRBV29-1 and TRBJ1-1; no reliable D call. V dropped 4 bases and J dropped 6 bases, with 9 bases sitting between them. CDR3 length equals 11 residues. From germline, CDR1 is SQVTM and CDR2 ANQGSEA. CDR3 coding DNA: TGCAGCGTTGTTGGAGGCTCTGAAGCTTTCTTT. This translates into CSVVGGSEAFF.

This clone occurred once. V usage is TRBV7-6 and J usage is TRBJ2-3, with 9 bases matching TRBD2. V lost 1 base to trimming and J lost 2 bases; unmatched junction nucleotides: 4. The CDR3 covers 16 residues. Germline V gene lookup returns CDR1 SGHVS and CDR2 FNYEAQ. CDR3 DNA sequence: TGTGCCAGCAGCTTAGTAGCGGGAGAAAACACAGATACGCAGTATTTT. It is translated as CASSLVAGENTDTQYF.

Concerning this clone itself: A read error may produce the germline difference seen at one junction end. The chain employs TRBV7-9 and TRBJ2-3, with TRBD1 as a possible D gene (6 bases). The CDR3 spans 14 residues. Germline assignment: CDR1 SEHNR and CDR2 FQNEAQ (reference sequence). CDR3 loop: CASSLGDNPDTQYF. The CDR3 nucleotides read TGCGCCAGCAGCTTAGGGGACAACCCAGATACGCAGTATTTT.

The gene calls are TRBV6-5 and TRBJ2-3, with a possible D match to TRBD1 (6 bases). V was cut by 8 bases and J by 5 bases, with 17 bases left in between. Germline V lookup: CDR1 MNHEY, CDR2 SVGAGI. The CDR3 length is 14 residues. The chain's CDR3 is CASCGSRGKDTQYF. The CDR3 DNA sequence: TGTGCCAGCTGTGGATCCAGGGGTAAAGATACGCAGTATTTT.

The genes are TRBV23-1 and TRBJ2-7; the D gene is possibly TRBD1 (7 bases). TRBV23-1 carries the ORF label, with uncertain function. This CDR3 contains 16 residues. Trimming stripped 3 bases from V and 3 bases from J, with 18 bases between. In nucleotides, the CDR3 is TGCGCCAGCAGTCAGCCACCACAGGGGACTCTCTACGAGCAGTACTTC. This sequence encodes CASSQPPQGTLYEQYF.

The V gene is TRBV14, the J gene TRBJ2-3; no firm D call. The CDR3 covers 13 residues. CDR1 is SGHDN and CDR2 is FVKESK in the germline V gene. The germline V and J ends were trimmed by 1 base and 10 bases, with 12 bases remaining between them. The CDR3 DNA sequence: TGTGCCAGCAGCCAAGTTCAATCCCGAGCGCAGTATTTT. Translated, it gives CASSQVQSRAQYF.

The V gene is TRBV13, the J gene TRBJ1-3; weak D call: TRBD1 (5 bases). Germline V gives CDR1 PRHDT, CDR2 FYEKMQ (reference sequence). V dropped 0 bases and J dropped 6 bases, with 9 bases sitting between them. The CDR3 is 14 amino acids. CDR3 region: CASSLGQGVNTIYF. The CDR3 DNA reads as TGTGCCAGCAGCTTAGGCCAGGGTGTAAACACCATATATTTT.

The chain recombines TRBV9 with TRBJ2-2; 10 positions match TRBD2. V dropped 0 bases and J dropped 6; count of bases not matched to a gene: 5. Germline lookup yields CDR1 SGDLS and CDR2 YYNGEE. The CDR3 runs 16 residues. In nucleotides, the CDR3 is TGTGCCAGCAGCGTAGGGCTAGCGGGAGTCTCCGGGGAGCTGTTTTTT. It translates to CASSVGLAGVSGELFF.

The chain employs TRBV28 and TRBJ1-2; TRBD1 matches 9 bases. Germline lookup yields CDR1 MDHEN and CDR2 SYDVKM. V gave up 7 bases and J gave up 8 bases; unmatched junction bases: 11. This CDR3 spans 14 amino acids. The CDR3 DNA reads TGTGCCAGCACCCTGACTGGGACAGGGTTGGGCTACACCTTC. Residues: CASTLTGTGLGYTF.

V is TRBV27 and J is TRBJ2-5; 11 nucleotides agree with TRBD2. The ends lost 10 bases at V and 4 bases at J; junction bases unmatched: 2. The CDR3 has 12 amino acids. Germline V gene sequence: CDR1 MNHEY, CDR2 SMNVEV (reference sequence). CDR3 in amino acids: CAIGLAGETQYF. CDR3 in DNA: TGTGCCATCGGACTAGCGGGAGAGACCCAGTACTTC.